These 16 T cell receptor beta chains were sequenced from one sample in a study of T-cell memory formation after mild COVID-19. TCRdb re-derived calls from the 5' RACE reads in MiXCR, one entry per CDR3 protein. The sample lists about 620,000 distinct CDR3 sequences; roughly 17% were seen once. Sequenced material: PBMCs or a T cell subset sorted from them (not recorded which). The source is an adult woman who had mild COVID-19 (a few samples of this study predate the infection). Cell type and time point are not known.

This clonotype has only a few counts. The chain links TRBV11-2 to TRBJ2-7; the D call may be TRBD1 or TRBD2 (5 bases each). Germline V CDR1 and CDR2: SGHAT, FQNNGV. This CDR3 is built from 14 residues. Trimming shortened V by 3 bases and J by 3 bases, and 12 bases separated the two germline ends. CDR3 DNA: TGTGCCAGCAGCTTTGGGGTGGGGGACTACGAGCAGTACTTC. This gives the protein CASSFGVGDYEQYF.

The chain couples TRBV12-3 or TRBV12-4 to TRBJ2-7; D gene uncertain. This CDR3 contains 13 residues. Trimming removed 10 bases from V and 2 bases from J, with 15 bases in between. The CDR3 protein is CAKQNRTPYEQYF. CDR3 sequence (DNA): TGTGCCAAACAAAATAGGACCCCCTACGAGCAGTACTTC.

The J gene is TRBJ2-7, the V gene TRBV11-2; 7 nucleotides match TRBD1. The V segment lost 5 bases and the J segment 11 bases; nucleotides outside the gene matches: 9. CDR1 is SGHAT and CDR2 is FQNNGV in the germline V gene. The CDR3 has 12 amino acids. In DNA form, the CDR3 reads TGTGCCAGCAGCCGCTCGACAGGGTTCGAGTACTTC. It codes for CASSRSTGFEYF. Variable domain in full (rest from reference TRBV11-2 and TRBJ2-7): EAGVAQSPRYKIIEKRQSVAFWCNPISGHATLYWYQQILGQGPKLLIQFQNNGVVDDSQLPKDRFSAERLKGVDSTLKIQPAKLEDSAVYLCASSRSTGFEYFGPGTRLTVT.

The chain is built from TRBV7-2 and TRBJ2-7, with a possible D match to TRBD2 (6 bases). CDR3 length equals 16 residues. In germline, CDR1 is SGHTA, CDR2 FQGNSA. Trimming pared 5 bases from V and 6 bases from J, leaving 23 bases between. In DNA, the CDR3 is TGTGCCAGCAGCCCGCCGGGCGGGACCCCGTCGCGCGAGCAGTACTTC. Its translation: CASSPPGGTPSREQYF.

This clonotype was found a few times. The J gene is TRBJ2-1, the V gene TRBV20-1; 8 bases map to TRBD2. In germline, CDR1 is DFQATT, CDR2 SNEGSKA (reference sequence). The CDR3 contains 15 residues. V shed 4 bases, J shed 0 bases, and the junction held 5 bases outside the gene matches. The DNA of the CDR3 is TGCAGTGCTACGAGCGGGGGAAGCTCCTACAATGAGCAGTTCTTC. It yields the protein CSATSGGSSYNEQFF.

The sample holds a few counts of this clonotype. This chain connects TRBV12-3 or TRBV12-4 to TRBJ2-7; TRBD1 might be the D (5 bases). The CDR3 loop spans 13 amino acids. V lost 7 bases to trimming and J lost 1 base, with 11 bases between them. The CDR3 DNA follows: TGTGCCAGCACCAAGGGGTTGTCCTACGAGCAGTACTTC. Its protein is CASTKGLSYEQYF.

The rearrangement links TRBV11-2 to TRBJ2-7, with 7 bases that match TRBD1. This CDR3 has 16 residues. Germline CDR1 is SGHAT and CDR2 is FQNNGV. V was clipped by 6 bases and J by 2 bases; unmatched bases: 13. The CDR3: CASSPTGRTGPYEQYF. In nucleotides, the CDR3 is TGTGCCAGCAGTCCCACTGGCCGGACAGGCCCCTACGAGCAGTACTTC. The complete variable domain, with remaining parts taken from reference TRBV11-2 and TRBJ2-7, reads EAGVAQSPRYKIIEKRQSVAFWCNPISGHATLYWYQQILGQGPKLLIQFQNNGVVDDSQLPKDRFSAERLKGVDSTLKIQPAKLEDSAVYLCASSPTGRTGPYEQYFGPGTRLTVT.

The J gene is TRBJ2-1, the V gene TRBV7-9, with 7 bases fitting TRBD1. The CDR3 is 14 residues long. After removal of 5 bases from V and 7 bases from J, the junction contained 8 bases not matched to a gene. Germline CDR1 is SEHNR and CDR2 is FQNEAQ (reference sequence). The CDR3 sequence: CASSPRQGWNEQFF. As DNA, the CDR3 is TGTGCCAGCAGCCCACGACAGGGATGGAATGAGCAGTTCTTC.

This clonotype turned up a few times. The rearrangement uses TRBV7-9 and TRBJ2-3, with 10 bases fitting TRBD2. Germline assignment: CDR1 SEHNR and CDR2 FQNEAQ (reference sequence). This CDR3 has 17 residues. With 5 bases clipped from V and 2 bases from J, the junction kept 10 bases outside the gene matches. The CDR3 sequence is CASSRPSGSVNTDTQYF. Here the CDR3 DNA reads TGTGCCAGCAGCCGACCTAGCGGGAGTGTGAACACAGATACGCAGTATTTT.

J is TRBJ1-2 and V is TRBV20-1, with unresolved D. Germline loops: CDR1 DFQATT, CDR2 SNEGSKA (reference sequence). The CDR3 consists of 11 residues. V was pared by 6 bases and J by 8 bases, with 13 bases between. DNA for the CDR3: TGCAGTGCCCCCGGACCGTGGGGCTACACCTTC. Translating gives CSAPGPWGYTF.

The J gene is TRBJ2-5, the V gene TRBV24-1, with a tentative D call TRBD2 (5 bases). The V end was cut by 0 bases, the J end by 5 bases, with 9 bases between. Germline V gene data show CDR1 as KGHDR and CDR2 as SFDVKD. There are 14 residues in the CDR3. The CDR3 nucleotides are TGTGCCACCAGTGATTTGCGGGGTGGGGAGACCCAGTACTTC. Residues: CATSDLRGGETQYF.

The CDR3 protein is CASTLGESGTVYGYTF. The CDR3 nucleotides read TGTGCCAGCACCCTCGGGGAATCAGGGACAGTATATGGCTACACCTTC. This chain joins TRBV12-3 or TRBV12-4 and TRBJ1-2; TRBD1 matches 7 bases. CDR3 size: 16 residues. The ends lost 7 bases at V and 5 bases at J; junction bases unmatched: 16.

This clonotype has a count of ten or more. The genes are TRBV11-2 and TRBJ2-3; D not certain. Trimming shortened V by 7 bases and J by 0 bases, and 5 bases separated the two germline ends. The CDR3 runs to 12 residues. Germline V gene data show CDR1 as SGHAT and CDR2 as FQNNGV. CDR3 loop: CASTPSTDTQYF. CDR3 nucleotide sequence: TGTGCCAGCACCCCGAGCACAGATACGCAGTATTTT.

V gene TRBV7-3 combines with J gene TRBJ2-5; TRBD2 matches at 8 bases. Germline V lookup: CDR1 SGHTA, CDR2 FQGTGA. The trim removed 5 bases at V and 4 bases at J, leaving 9 bases unmatched. This CDR3 spans 15 amino acids. CDR3 coding DNA: TGTGCCAGCAGCACGGGACTAGGACCACGAGAGACCCAGTACTTC. This sequence encodes CASSTGLGPRETQYF.

In this sample, this clonotype turned up a few times. This chain uses TRBV7-9 with TRBJ1-4, with D possibly being TRBD1 (5 bases). The CDR3 spans 17 residues. V was cut by 5 bases and J by 0 bases, with 16 bases left in between. The germline gives CDR1 SEHNR, CDR2 FQNEAQ (reference sequence). CDR3: CASSHTSGLATNEKLFF. CDR3 DNA sequence: TGTGCCAGCAGCCATACCTCAGGGTTGGCAACTAATGAAAAACTGTTTTTT.

This clonotype has more than one count but fewer than ten. The genes are TRBV7-6 and TRBJ2-1; tentatively, D is TRBD2 (6 bases). CDR1 and CDR2 from the germline V gene are SGHVS and FNYEAQ. This CDR3 has 15 amino acids. V lost 5 bases and J 3 bases, leaving 14 bases between the germline ends. CDR3 loop: CASSPSTGLYNEQFF. The CDR3 region has the DNA TGTGCCAGCAGCCCCAGCACGGGACTCTACAATGAGCAGTTCTTC. Full variable domain (outside the CDR3, taken from reference TRBV7-6 and TRBJ2-1): GAGVSQSPRYKVTKRGQDVALRCDPISGHVSLYWYRQALGQGPEFLTYFNYEAQQDKSGLPNDRFSAERPEGSISTLTIQRTEQRDSAMYRCASSPSTGLYNEQFFGPGTRLTVL.